Below are 3 T cell receptor beta chains sequenced from a single sample in a study of PD-L1 blockade in urothelial cancer (dated by TCRdb to 2016 to 2017). Libraries came from the immunoSEQ multiplex PCR assay. TCRdb took this table from immuneACCESS and kept in-frame rearrangements with V and J called. Such tables lack part of the clones; where checked against another copy, unresolved V genes explain under half of the gap, and the rest is unexplained. The sample table holds 75,000 to 90,000 clones, of which over 80% were seen once. The top ten hold over 7.5% of the sample. This sample comprised PBMCs, obtained around atezolizumab (anti-PD-L1) treatment. The receptors shown here come from a man in his sixties or seventies with urothelial cancer.

This clone was seen only once. This sequence joins TRBV2 and TRBJ2-3; 8 bases fit TRBD2. Germline loops: CDR1 SNHLY, CDR2 FYNNEI. V trimming: 2 bases; J trimming: 2 bases; junction bases outside the gene matches: 3. The CDR3 covers 15 residues. CDR3 coding DNA: TGTGCCAGCAGTGAAAAGCGGGAGTCCACAGATACGCAGTATTTT. Translated, it gives CASSEKRESTDTQYF. The full variable domain, its missing parts supplied by reference TRBV2 and TRBJ2-3, is EPEVTQTPSHQVTQMGQEVILRCVPISNHLYFYWYRQILGQKVEFLVSFYNNEISEKSEIFDDQFSVERPDGSNFTLKIRSTKLEDSAMYFCASSEKRESTDTQYFGPGTRLTVL.

The chain is built from TRBV19 and TRBJ1-2; tentative D call: TRBD1 (6 bases). CDR1 LNHDA and CDR2 SQIVND come from the germline V gene (reference sequence). CDR3 size: 15 residues. V lost 1 base to trimming and J lost 4 bases, with 13 bases between them. This CDR3 reads CASSIGPRGSYGYTF. As DNA, the CDR3 is TGTGCCAGTAGTATAGGACCCAGGGGTTCCTATGGCTACACCTTC.

This clone has just one count. V usage is TRBV7-9 and J usage is TRBJ2-3; D gene uncertain. The germline V and J ends were trimmed by 5 bases and 5 bases, with 14 bases remaining between them. CDR1 and CDR2 (germline): SEHNR, FQNEAQ (reference sequence). This CDR3 is built from 14 residues. DNA for the CDR3: TGTGCCAGCAGCCTCGCTCGGGTTGGAGATACGCAGTATTTT. Residues: CASSLARVGDTQYF. The full variable domain, in which reference TRBV7-9 and TRBJ2-3 provide the parts outside the CDR3, is DTGVSQNPRHKITKRGQNVTFRCDPISEHNRLYWYRQTLGQGPEFLTYFQNEAQLEKSRLLSDRFSAERPKGSFSTLEIQRTEQGDSAMYLCASSLARVGDTQYFGPGTRLTVL.